A single TCR beta chain is shown here with its context. This sample is part of a study of CD8+ T cells in alopecia areata. Extraction and reverse transcription of RNA yielded cDNA as the sequencing template. Produced via immunoSEQ multiplex PCR; TCRdb's table is partial and in-frame only. This table has roughly 100,000 clones, 85% to 90% appearing once. Per germline, CDR1 SGDLS and CDR2 YYNGEE. This CDR3 contains 11 residues. V was shortened by 4 bases and J by 6 bases, with 6 bases between the two germline ends. Treatment meaning: oral pan-JAK inhibitor, 5-10 mg twice daily. Sequenced material: CD8+ T cells sorted from blood, taken at week 34, from a patient treated with tofacitinib. The chain joins TRBV9 to TRBJ2-3, with D uncertain. The sequence was collected from a human donor with alopecia areata. CDR3 sequence: CASSPRDTQYF. The CDR3 bases are TGTGCCAGCAGCCCACGGGATACGCAGTATTTT.